This T cell receptor (beta chain) came from a study of PD-1 blockade in classical Hodgkin lymphoma. Profiling relied on immunoSEQ multiplex PCR, and the TCRdb table lists in-frame clones only, not all of them. Among around 37,000 clones, approximately 90% were seen once, and the ten largest hold 0.25% to 0.35%. Germline lookup yields CDR1 MNHNS and CDR2 SASEGT. The trim removed 0 bases at V and 5 bases at J, leaving 12 bases unmatched. This CDR3 spans 17 amino acids. Time point described: cycle 4 day 1 (C4D1), after five to seven weeks of nivolumab. Brentuximab vedotin exposure varied, and every patient relapsed after autologous stem cell transplantation. It was by magnetic negative selection that CD4+ T cells were purified from thawed PBMCs. Complete response, partial response or progressive disease was each patient's best response. Study results and limitations: TCR diversity at baseline was reported to be reduced in newly diagnosed patients relative to healthy donors.

Remarks on this clone: Its cognate antigen is unknown.

This chain links TRBV6-1 with TRBJ2-5, with TRBD1 matching over 7 bases. This sequence originates from a human donor with classical Hodgkin lymphoma. The source material was CD4+ T cells from blood, sampled before the fourth cycle of nivolumab. CDR3 region: CASSEAGKAGGGETQYF. The CDR3 DNA follows: TGTGCCAGCAGTGAAGCGGGCAAGGCAGGGGGTGGCGAGACCCAGTACTTC.